Listed below are T cell receptor beta chains from one sample, sequenced in a study of tumor-infiltrating lymphocytes in primary liver carcinoma. TCRdb re-called the multiplex PCR reads with MiXCR, one entry per CDR3 protein. This sample has approximately 330,000 distinct CDR3 sequences; roughly 61% occur once, and the top ten carry about 6%. The sample taken for sequencing was peripheral blood. The receptors were gathered from a middle-aged man with primary liver carcinoma and hepatitis B virus infection. The CDR3 runs from the conserved cysteine through the conserved F or W. A D gene is named only where the DNA matches it firmly. Clone size is given for some rows only: seen once, a few or many times, or a class if the clone is expanded.

CDR3: CASSRTTTENTEASF
DNA: TGTGCCAGCAGCCGAACGACGACAGAGAATACTGAAGCTTCCTTT
J: TRBJ1-1
size: .
V: TRBV11-2
D: .

CDR3: CVSSYSAGSGQPQHF
DNA: TGTGTCAGCAGTTACTCGGCGGGATCCGGTCAGCCCCAGCATTTT
J: TRBJ1-5
size: .
V: TRBV6-2/TRBV6-3
D: .

CDR3: CASGLMRLAGGSSYNEQFF
DNA: TGTGCCAGCGGCTTGATGAGACTAGCGGGAGGGAGCTCCTACAATGAGCAGTTCTTC
J: TRBJ2-1
size: .
V: TRBV5-4
D: TRBD2

CDR3: CASLLEGSGELFF
DNA: TGTGCCAGCCTCTTGGAAGGGTCCGGGGAGCTGTTTTTT
J: TRBJ2-2
size: few
V: TRBV12-3/TRBV12-4
D: .

CDR3: CASSLDRRQGIDEQYF
DNA: TGTGCCAGCAGCTTAGATCGTAGGCAGGGGATAGATGAGCAGTACTTC
J: TRBJ2-7
size: .
V: TRBV11-2
D: .

CDR3: CVISEAGHEQHF
DNA: TGTGTCATCAGTGAAGCCGGGCATGAGCAGCACTTC
J: TRBJ2-7
size: .
V: TRBV10-3
D: .

CDR3: CASSLDGGGRGEQYF
DNA: TGTGCCAGCAGCTTAGATGGAGGGGGCCGTGGCGAGCAGTACTTC
J: TRBJ2-7
size: many
V: TRBV11-3
D: .

CDR3: CASSQAETSVNTGELFF
DNA: TGCGCCAGCAGCCAAGCCGAGACTAGCGTGAACACCGGGGAGCTGTTTTTT
J: TRBJ2-2
size: many
V: TRBV4-1
D: TRBD2

CDR3: CSDARDFTGEQFF
DNA: TGCAGCGACGCCCGGGACTTCACGGGGGAGCAGTTCTTC
J: TRBJ2-1
size: .
V: TRBV29-1
D: .

CDR3: CASSRTDSGANVLTF
DNA: TGTGCCAGCAGTCGGACCGACTCTGGGGCCAACGTCCTGACTTTC
J: TRBJ2-6
size: .
V: TRBV28
D: .

CDR3: CASSQDPSGGNGDTQYF
DNA: TGCGCCAGCAGCCAAGACCCTAGCGGGGGAAATGGAGATACGCAGTATTTT
J: TRBJ2-3
size: .
V: TRBV4-1
D: TRBD2

CDR3: CASSQSGYNEQFF
DNA: TGCGCCAGTAGCCAATCAGGTTACAATGAGCAGTTCTTC
J: TRBJ2-1
size: .
V: TRBV4-3
D: .

CDR3: CASSQDSTSGGYTF
DNA: TGTGCCAGCAGCCAAGATTCGACGTCAGGAGGCTACACCTTC
J: TRBJ1-2
size: many
V: TRBV4-2
D: .

CDR3: CASASDPYEQYF
DNA: TGTGCCTCGGCTAGCGACCCCTACGAGCAGTACTTC
J: TRBJ2-7
size: many
V: TRBV30
D: .

CDR3: CTSSLTGGNQPKHF
DNA: TGTACCAGCAGCCTGACAGGGGGCAATCAGCCCAAGCATTTT
J: TRBJ1-5
size: .
V: TRBV11-2
D: TRBD1

CDR3: CASSTGLAGVKETQYF
DNA: TGTGCCAGCAGCACCGGACTAGCGGGGGTGAAAGAGACCCAGTACTTC
J: TRBJ2-5
size: .
V: TRBV21-1
D: .

CDR3: CASSRVPGQGSGELSF
DNA: TGCGCCAGCAGCCGGGTCCCGGGACAGGGGTCTGGGGAGCTGTCTTTT
J: TRBJ2-2
size: .
V: TRBV4-3
D: TRBD1

CDR3: CTSSLYAAVSSYNEQFF
DNA: TGTACCAGCAGCTTATACGCGGCGGTGAGTTCCTACAATGAGCAATTCTTC
J: TRBJ2-1
size: .
V: TRBV11-2
D: .

CDR3: CASTEGVASNQPQHF
DNA: TGTGCCAGCACCGAGGGGGTCGCCTCCAATCAGCCCCAGCATTTT
J: TRBJ1-5
size: many
V: TRBV6-6
D: .

CDR3: CTSRAGSGSDTQYF
DNA: TGTACCAGCAGAGCGGGATCCGGCTCAGATACGCAGTATTTT
J: TRBJ2-3
size: .
V: TRBV11-2
D: TRBD2

CDR3: CASSLGLAGGHTGELFF
DNA: TGCGCCAGCAGCTTGGGACTAGCGGGAGGCCACACCGGGGAGCTGTTTTTT
J: TRBJ2-2
size: many
V: TRBV5-1
D: TRBD2

CDR3: CASRRGLAGGWEQFF
DNA: TGTGCCAGCAGAAGAGGACTAGCGGGAGGTTGGGAGCAGTTCTTC
J: TRBJ2-1
size: many
V: TRBV5-6
D: TRBD2

CDR3: CASSPFSGSIYEQYF
DNA: TGCGCCAGCAGCCCCTTTAGCGGGAGCATCTACGAGCAGTACTTC
J: TRBJ2-7
size: .
V: TRBV4-1
D: TRBD2

CDR3: CTSSLGATEAFF
DNA: TGTACCAGCAGCTTAGGGGCCACTGAAGCTTTCTTT
J: TRBJ1-1
size: .
V: TRBV11-2
D: .

CDR3: CASSPRLAGVGELFF
DNA: TGCGCCAGCAGCCCGCGACTAGCGGGAGTTGGGGAGCTGTTTTTT
J: TRBJ2-2
size: many
V: TRBV4-1
D: TRBD2